This is a list of T cell receptor beta chains from one sample in a study of OX40 agonist ivuxolimab in advanced cancers. Some clones are missing from TCRdb's copy, which holds only in-frame ones; the method was immunoSEQ multiplex PCR. The table shows about 58,000 clones, with 86% occurring only once. The source material was CD4+ or CD8+ T cells sorted from blood, sampled in a trial of the OX40 agonist ivuxolimab. The receptor set was obtained from an adult with an advanced solid tumor such as melanoma, head and neck, liver or kidney cancer. Both conserved end residues are part of each CDR3. A D gene is named only where the DNA matches it firmly. Clone size is given for some rows only: seen once, a few or many times, or a class if the clone is expanded.

TGCGCCAGCAGCTCACAGTTATCTGGAAACACCATATATTTT | CASSSQLSGNTIYF | NA | TRBJ1-3 | NA | 14 | TRBV5-1
TGTGCCAGCTCCTACAACTTAGCCAAAAACATTCAGTACTTC | CASSYNLAKNIQYF | once | TRBJ2-4 | NA | 14 | TRBV6-6
TGTGCCAGCAGCCCCAGGGTTGGGGGCTACACCTTC | CASSPRVGGYTF | NA | TRBJ1-2 | NA | 12 | TRBV9
TGTGCCAGCAGAGCCGGGGCGGGTGGCTACACCTTC | CASRAGAGGYTF | NA | TRBJ1-2 | NA | 12 | TRBV6-4
TGTGCCAGCTGGGACAGACTCGGAAACACCATATATTTT | CASWDRLGNTIYF | NA | TRBJ1-3 | TRBD1 | 13 | TRBV5-4
TGTGCCAGCAGTGAAGGTGGGCCCTTTAACTATGGCTACACCTTC | CASSEGGPFNYGYTF | NA | TRBJ1-2 | NA | 15 | TRBV6-1
TGTGCCATCAGCGAAATGGAGATCTATGGCTACACCTTC | CAISEMEIYGYTF | NA | TRBJ1-2 | NA | 13 | TRBV10-3
TGTGCCACCAGCTTGAATAGCAATCAGCCCCAGCATTTT | CATSLNSNQPQHF | NA | TRBJ1-5 | NA | 13 | TRBV15
TGTGCCAGCAGCTTAGCCGGGACTACGGACGGGGTTGAGCAGTTCTTC | CASSLAGTTDGVEQFF | few | TRBJ2-1 | TRBD2 | 16 | TRBV7-8
TGTGCCAGCAGCGGCAGGGGTTTCACTGAAGCTTTCTTT | CASSGRGFTEAFF | NA | TRBJ1-1 | NA | 13 | TRBV11-2
TGCGCCAGCAGCTTGGGTTCGGTTGGGAGCTCCTATAATTCACCCCTCCACTTT | CASSLGSVGSSYNSPLHF | NA | TRBJ1-6 | NA | 18 | TRBV5-1
TGTGCCAGCAGTAAAGCGTACAGGGGGACTAACTATGGCTACACCTTC | CASSKAYRGTNYGYTF | NA | TRBJ1-2 | TRBD1 | 16 | TRBV2
TGTGCCAGCAGTGAAGAGGCCCTCCGCTACGAGCAGTACTTC | CASSEEALRYEQYF | NA | TRBJ2-7 | NA | 14 | TRBV6-1
TGCGCCAGCAGCCGACAGGGGGCGGGCCAAGAGACCCAGTACTTC | CASSRQGAGQETQYF | once | TRBJ2-5 | TRBD1 | 15 | TRBV5-1
TGTGCCAGCAGTTACTCCGCAGGGGGTTTAGGGAACCAGTACTTC | CASSYSAGGLGNQYF | once | TRBJ2-5 | TRBD1 | 15 | TRBV6-5
TGTGCCAGCAGCTTAGTGTCGCTGTCTAATTCACCCCTCCACTTT | CASSLVSLSNSPLHF | NA | TRBJ1-6 | NA | 15 | TRBV11-2
TGTGCCACCAGCAGAGGAGGGGGCGGTGGCTACACCTTC | CATSRGGGGGYTF | NA | TRBJ1-2 | TRBD1 | 13 | TRBV15
TGTGCCAGCAGCTTAACGGTGGACACTGAAGCTTTCTTT | CASSLTVDTEAFF | NA | TRBJ1-1 | NA | 13 | TRBV7-9
TGTGCCTGGTTGGGACAACAAACTGAAGCTTTCTTT | CAWLGQQTEAFF | few | TRBJ1-1 | NA | 12 | TRBV30
TGTGCCAGCAGAACCGGGACAGGGGGCGCCGGGAGCAATCAGCCCCAGCATTTT | CASRTGTGGAGSNQPQHF | NA | TRBJ1-5 | TRBD1 | 18 | TRBV2
TGCGCCAGCAGCTTAGGTCTAGCGACAGATACGCAGTATTTT | CASSLGLATDTQYF | NA | TRBJ2-3 | NA | 14 | TRBV5-1
TGTGCCAGCAGCTTAAGGGCCCCCCGAGGGGAGACCCAGTACTTC | CASSLRAPRGETQYF | NA | TRBJ2-5 | NA | 15 | TRBV6-5
TGCAGCGTGGTCACCAGGGAACGAAACACCATATATTTT | CSVVTRERNTIYF | NA | TRBJ1-3 | NA | 13 | TRBV29-1
TGTGCCAGTAGCGACACTGAAGCTTTCTTT | CASSDTEAFF | NA | TRBJ1-1 | NA | 10 | TRBV19
TGTGCCAGCTCACTAACCAGTCCCAAGGCCGAAAAACTGTTTTTT | CASSLTSPKAEKLFF | NA | TRBJ1-4 | NA | 15 | TRBV18
TGTGCCAGCTCACCACTCAACAGACACACTGAAGCTTTCTTT | CASSPLNRHTEAFF | NA | TRBJ1-1 | NA | 14 | TRBV18
TGCGCCAGCGGGGAGACACAGAGCCGAGGTGGCTACACCTTC | CASGETQSRGGYTF | NA | TRBJ1-2 | NA | 14 | TRBV5-1
TGTGCCAGCAGTTACTCCCGCAGGTGGAACACTGAAGCTTTCTTT | CASSYSRRWNTEAFF | NA | TRBJ1-1 | NA | 15 | TRBV6-5
TGTGCCAGCTCACCCCCGGGACTAGCGGGGAAAGAGACCCAGTACTTC | CASSPPGLAGKETQYF | few | TRBJ2-5 | TRBD2 | 16 | TRBV18
TGTGCCAGCAGTGAAGCAGGGAGGGGAGGCTACACCTTC | CASSEAGRGGYTF | NA | TRBJ1-2 | NA | 13 | TRBV2
TGTGCCAGCAGCTTGGTCGGACTAGCGGGGAGCCAGTACTTC | CASSLVGLAGSQYF | NA | TRBJ2-4 | TRBD2 | 14 | TRBV5-4
TGTGCCAGCAGCTTAGCGGGACAGGGGGCTTATGAGCAGTACTTC | CASSLAGQGAYEQYF | NA | TRBJ2-5 | TRBD1 | 15 | TRBV7-2
TGTGCCAGCAGCGTAGTGACAGGGGCCGGGGAGCTGTTTTTT | CASSVVTGAGELFF | NA | TRBJ2-2 | TRBD1 | 14 | TRBV9
TGTGCCAGCAGGACAGGTCGTAGGGAGCAGTACTTC | CASRTGRREQYF | few | TRBJ2-7 | NA | 12 | TRBV27
TGTGCCAGCAGCCCCCCGGGAGGGCGCGACGAGCAGTACTTC | CASSPPGGRDEQYF | NA | TRBJ2-7 | TRBD2 | 14 | TRBV4-2
TGTGCCAGCGGGTCTAGCGGGGGCACAGATACGCAGTATTTT | CASGSSGGTDTQYF | once | TRBJ2-3 | TRBD2 | 14 | TRBV25-1
TGTGCCAGCAGCTTTGGAGGGTTGAGCGGGGAGCTGTTTTTT | CASSFGGLSGELFF | NA | TRBJ2-2 | NA | 14 | TRBV5-4
TGTGCCAGCAAGGTGGAGCAGGGGAACTCCTATGGCTACACCTTC | CASKVEQGNSYGYTF | NA | TRBJ1-2 | NA | 15 | TRBV2
TGTGCCATCAGTGAGCAGGGGAAGGGACAGCCCCAGCATTTT | CAISEQGKGQPQHF | NA | TRBJ1-5 | NA | 14 | TRBV10-3
TGTGCCAGCTCACCACTTGCGGTAGGGGACACTGAAGCTTTCTTT | CASSPLAVGDTEAFF | NA | TRBJ1-1 | NA | 15 | TRBV18
TGTGCCAGTAGTAGGGGGGGGCAGGCCCGACCCGGGGAGCTGTTTTTT | CASSRGGQARPGELFF | few | TRBJ2-2 | NA | 16 | TRBV19
TGTGCCAGCAGCTCCGGGGGCAATCAGCCCCAGCATTTT | CASSSGGNQPQHF | NA | TRBJ1-5 | NA | 13 | TRBV7-9
TGTGCCAGCAGCCCCAGGGGACAGAACAGACCTGGGGAATACGAGCAGTACTTC | CASSPRGQNRPGEYEQYF | NA | TRBJ2-7 | TRBD1 | 18 | TRBV11-2
TGCGCCAGCAGCCCTGTCCTAAACTATGGCTACACCTTC | CASSPVLNYGYTF | NA | TRBJ1-2 | NA | 13 | TRBV5-1
TGTGCCAGCAGTTTATACGGGGACCTTATAAATACGCAGTATTTT | CASSLYGDLINTQYF | NA | TRBJ2-3 | NA | 15 | TRBV27
TGCGCCAGCAGCCGCGACTCGGGCAGTGAAAAACTGTTTTTT | CASSRDSGSEKLFF | NA | TRBJ1-4 | NA | 14 | TRBV5-1
TGCGCCAGCAGCCAGAACAAAGGGGACAGTTTACGTTTCTATGGCTACACCTTC | CASSQNKGDSLRFYGYTF | NA | TRBJ1-2 | TRBD1 | 18 | TRBV4-1
TGTGCCATCAGTGACTCCGGCAGGGAGAACACTGAAGCTTTCTTT | CAISDSGRENTEAFF | NA | TRBJ1-1 | NA | 15 | TRBV10-3
TGTGCCTCCATCTGGGGTCGCTACGAGCAGTACTTC | CASIWGRYEQYF | NA | TRBJ2-7 | NA | 12 | TRBV30